The clone carrying this TCR beta chain came up a few times. Its specificity is not known. These data are taken from a study of beta chain features in type 1 diabetes. Expressed TCRB transcripts were sequenced, since all the RNA that had been isolated was reverse transcribed. Profiled with immunoSEQ multiplex PCR; TCRdb holds only in-frame clones, not every one. The sample shows 120,000 to 150,000 clones, approximately 9.8% of them seen only once. Study-wide findings and caveats: In the patient group, naive, central memory and Treg TCRB repertoires seemed more alike than in the healthy donor group.

The sample consisted of central memory CD4+ T cells from blood. This sequence originates from a woman between 35 and 50 years old in good health.

The CDR3 reads CASSPPMRGAYQETQYF. The CDR3 nucleotides read TGTGCCAGCAGTCCCCCCATGCGGGGGGCTTACCAAGAGACCCAGTACTTC. The chain combines TRBV27 with TRBJ2-5; 8 bases match TRBD2. Germline values: CDR1 MNHEY, CDR2 SMNVEV (reference sequence). The CDR3 sequence is 17 residues long. With V trimmed by 5 bases and J by 0 bases, 11 bases remained unmatched.